This T cell receptor beta chain comes out of a study of blood T cell repertoires in COVID-19. Whole-study context: The study drew acute and convalescent COVID-19 samples from the United States, Italy and Spain. Sources were T cells, B-cell-depleted T cells, or PBMCs; the material itself was cDNA or gDNA.

As processed by the authors: Amplification from reference gene primers served as the basis for estimated nucleated cell counts. Profiled with immunoSEQ multiplex PCR; TCRdb holds only in-frame clones, not every one. The DNA gave D and trimming, while V, J and clone size come from that table. The repertoire holds 35,000 to 50,000 clones, with roughly 90% as singletons. This CDR3 has 17 amino acids. Germline lookup yields CDR1 SGHTA and CDR2 FQGTGA. The V segment lost 3 bases and the J segment 0 bases; nucleotides outside the gene matches: 4. The rearrangement links TRBV7-3 to TRBJ2-6; 8 bases align to TRBD2. The source is a man aged 55 to 70 with active COVID-19. Sequencing was carried out using peripheral blood. The CDR3 loop is CASSFGGATSGANVLTF. The CDR3 DNA reads as TGTGCCAGCAGCTTCGGGGGGGCTACCTCTGGGGCCAACGTCCTGACTTTC.